This T cell receptor beta chain was sequenced in a study of OX40 agonist ivuxolimab in advanced cancers. Trimming took 4 bases from V and 3 from J, leaving 6 bases between them. This CDR3 has 12 amino acids. CDR1 is SGHTA and CDR2 is FQGNSA in the germline V gene. Sequenced by immunoSEQ multiplex PCR; TCRdb stores in-frame clones only, minus some. Seen here are tens of thousands of clones, about 88% observed once, and the top ten hold over 2%. The genes are TRBV7-2 and TRBJ2-5; D remains ambiguous. The source was CD4+ or CD8+ T cells sorted from blood, collected in a trial of the OX40 agonist ivuxolimab. The clonotype originates from an adult with an advanced solid tumor such as melanoma, head and neck, liver or kidney cancer. The CDR3 reads CASSSGKETQYF. The DNA of the CDR3 is TGTGCCAGCAGCTCCGGCAAAGAGACCCAGTACTTC. Together with reference TRBV7-2 and TRBJ2-5, the CDR3 gives the full variable domain: GAGVSQSPSNKVTEKGKDVELRCDPISGHTALYWYRQSLGQGLEFLIYFQGNSAPDKSGLPSDRFSAERTGGSVSTLTIQRTQQEDSAVYLCASSSGKETQYFGPGTRLLVL.